This passage covers 10 T cell receptor beta chains from one sample sequenced in a study of long-term antiretroviral therapy in people with HIV. Version v3.0 of the immunoSEQ assay ran at survey level. The method was immunoSEQ multiplex PCR; TCRdb's version includes in-frame clones alone and lacks a portion of them. The repertoire includes 30,000 to 40,000 clones, 97% of them detected once, and around 3.2% sits in the top ten. Here the sequenced sample was unsorted PBMCs, taken 6.9 years after starting antiretroviral therapy. The receptors were sampled from a man aged 30 to 39 with HIV.

Only one count was recorded for this clone. V gene TRBV4-1 combines with J gene TRBJ1-4; D is undetermined. The CDR3 runs to 15 residues. In germline, CDR1 is MGHRA, CDR2 YSYEKL. V lost 10 bases to trimming and J lost 4 bases, with 19 bases between them. The CDR3 DNA follows: TGCGCCACTGGATATCAGGCGAGCTATAATGAAAAACTGTTTTTT. Its protein product is CATGYQASYNEKLFF.

This clone appeared once. The sample has other DNA sequences that encode this CDR3 too. The V gene is TRBV2, the J gene TRBJ2-5; 8 bases fit TRBD2. The CDR3 sequence is 15 residues long. Germline V CDR1 and CDR2: SNHLY, FYNNEI. The V gene end was trimmed by 3 bases and the J gene end by 4 bases; junction bases not matched to a gene: 7. The CDR3 DNA is TGTGCCAGCAGTGACGGGGGGGGTGGAGGAGAGACCCAGTACTTC. This gives the protein CASSDGGGGGETQYF. Using reference TRBV2 and TRBJ2-5 for the parts outside the CDR3, the full variable domain is EPEVTQTPSHQVTQMGQEVILRCVPISNHLYFYWYRQILGQKVEFLVSFYNNEISEKSEIFDDQFSVERPDGSNFTLKIRSTKLEDSAMYFCASSDGGGGGETQYFGPGTRLLVL.

This chain links TRBV27 with TRBJ2-3, with a weak D call TRBD1 (6 bases). The V end lost 4 bases, the J end lost 4 bases, and 12 bases lay between the germline ends. In germline, CDR1 is MNHEY, CDR2 SMNVEV (reference sequence). This CDR3 spans 14 amino acids. Here the CDR3 DNA reads TGTGCCAGCAGTTACTCAGGGGACCCAGATACGCAGTATTTT. This encodes CASSYSGDPDTQYF.

The J gene is TRBJ2-1, the V gene TRBV6-4, with TRBD2 identical over 16 bases. Per germline, CDR1 MRHNA and CDR2 SNTAGT. This CDR3 has 16 residues. V gave up 6 bases and J gave up 6 bases; unmatched junction bases: 5. The CDR3 spells CASSTGLAGGTNEQFF. The CDR3 nucleotides are TGTGCCAGCAGCACGGGACTAGCGGGAGGGACCAATGAGCAGTTCTTC.

The rearrangement joins TRBV4-1 to TRBJ1-5; a weak D match, TRBD1 (6 bases). V was clipped by 4 bases and J by 7 bases, with 17 bases between them. The germline CDR1 and CDR2 sequences are MGHRA and YSYEKL. The CDR3 runs to 15 residues. CDR3 coding DNA: TGCGCCAGCAGCCCATTAGGGGGTAGCAGGCAGCCCCAGCATTTT. Amino acid sequence: CASSPLGGSRQPQHF.

This chain joins TRBV4-1 and TRBJ1-2; D uncertain. Germline-derived CDR1 and CDR2 are MGHRA and YSYEKL. The CDR3 is 14 amino acids. The germline V and J ends were trimmed by 4 bases and 1 base, with 10 bases remaining between them. This CDR3 reads CASSPQSFNYGYTF. DNA for the CDR3: TGCGCCAGCAGCCCTCAGTCATTTAACTATGGCTACACCTTC.

V gene TRBV6-5 combines with J gene TRBJ2-7; 14 bases are a match to TRBD2. Trimming removed 8 bases from V and 1 base from J; junction bases left unmatched: 1. CDR1 is MNHEY and CDR2 is SVGAGI in the germline V gene. The CDR3 is 14 residues long. CDR3 sequence reads: CASGLAGGSYEQYF. The CDR3 DNA is TGTGCCAGCGGACTAGCGGGAGGATCCTACGAGCAGTACTTC.

Concerning this clone: The germline gene is not matched at one end of the junction; a read error may be the cause. This chain connects TRBV19 to TRBJ2-4; D remains unclear. The CDR3 totals 11 residues. Germline V gene sequence: CDR1 LNHDA, CDR2 SQIVND (reference sequence). The CDR3 DNA sequence: TGTGCCAGTAGTGTAGGGATATCGGTGGGCTTC. Translated, it gives CASSVGISVGF.

The V gene is TRBV2, the J gene TRBJ2-2, with D unresolved. V gave up 10 bases and J gave up 4 bases, with 10 bases separating them. Germline CDR1 is SNHLY and CDR2 is FYNNEI. CDR3 length: 12 residues. The chain's CDR3 is CATNVVTGELFF. The DNA of the CDR3 is TGTGCCACCAATGTGGTCACCGGGGAGCTGTTTTTT.

This clone was seen only once. The genes are TRBV7-8 and TRBJ2-1; D gene unclear. The germline V gene encodes CDR1 SGHVS and CDR2 FQNEAQ. Trimming shortened V by 4 bases and J by 7 bases, and 14 bases separated the two germline ends. This CDR3 has 14 amino acids. The CDR3 DNA is TGTGCCAGCAGCTCCCTACGCGCTGGGAATGAGCAGTTCTTC. Encoded protein: CASSSLRAGNEQFF. The full variable domain, completed using reference TRBV7-8 and TRBJ2-1, is GAGVSQSPRYKVAKRGQDVALRCDPISGHVSLFWYQQALGQGPEFLTYFQNEAQLDKSGLPSDRFFAERPEGSVSTLKIQRTQQEDSAVYLCASSSLRAGNEQFFGPGTRLTVL.